The 19 T cell receptor beta chains presented below share a single source sample, sequenced in a study of shared clonotypes between healthy human individuals. Naive CD8 cells lacked CD45RO, underwent positive selection for CCR7 and left out terminally differentiated effector memory CD45RA+ cells. Clones were read by immunoSEQ multiplex PCR, and TCRdb kept only the in-frame ones, dropping some. Seen here are a few hundred thousand clones, roughly 95% observed once, and the top ten hold 0.11%. The source material was naive CD8+ T cells sorted from blood. The receptor source for this set is a woman in her thirties in good health.

The gene calls are TRBV2 and TRBJ2-7; D unresolved. The CDR3 has 13 residues. Germline lookup yields CDR1 SNHLY and CDR2 FYNNEI. V was trimmed by 3 bases and J by 0 bases, leaving 6 bases between them. CDR3 sequence reads: CASSDKVSYEQYF. For the CDR3, the DNA is TGTGCCAGCAGTGATAAAGTCTCCTACGAGCAGTACTTC. Full variable domain (rest looked up from reference TRBV2 and TRBJ2-7): EPEVTQTPSHQVTQMGQEVILRCVPISNHLYFYWYRQILGQKVEFLVSFYNNEISEKSEIFDDQFSVERPDGSNFTLKIRSTKLEDSAMYFCASSDKVSYEQYFGPGTRLTVT.

The chain recombines TRBV5-6 with TRBJ1-5, with a weak D call TRBD1 (5 bases). The CDR3 contains 15 residues. Germline CDR1 reads SGHDT; CDR2 reads YYEEEE. The V gene lost 3 bases and the J gene lost 5 bases, with 15 bases spanning the gap. Written as DNA, the CDR3 is TGTGCCAGCAGCTCTAGGCAGCGGGGGGATCAGCCCCAGCATTTT. Its protein is CASSSRQRGDQPQHF.

V and J are TRBV27 and TRBJ2-6, with 12 bases matching TRBD2. CDR1 is MNHEY and CDR2 is SMNVEV in the germline V gene (reference sequence). The CDR3 totals 18 residues. Trimming cost V 4 bases and J 0 bases; bases outside gene matches: 4. Here the CDR3 DNA reads TGTGCCAGCAGTTGGACTAGCGGGACCCTCTCTGGGGCCAACGTCCTGACTTTC. Translation gives CASSWTSGTLSGANVLTF.

The genes are TRBV28 and TRBJ2-7; 7 bases are shared with TRBD2. Germline CDR1 is MDHEN and CDR2 is SYDVKM. The CDR3 totals 11 residues. V lost 4 bases and J lost 12; bases outside the gene matches: 6. CDR3 sequence: CASSSSGGMYF. The CDR3 DNA is TGTGCCAGCAGTTCCTCGGGAGGCATGTACTTC.

The V call is TRBV29-1, the J call TRBJ2-5; D remains ambiguous. The better agreement between TRBJ2-7 and the DNA end casts doubt on the J call. Germline lookup yields CDR1 SQVTM and CDR2 ANQGSEA. The CDR3 sequence is 12 residues long. The CDR3 DNA reads as TGCAGCGTTGTTGCAGACTCCTACGAGCAGTACTTC. Translation: CSVVADSYEQYF.

The rearrangement links TRBV28 to TRBJ2-1, with 12 bases identical to TRBD2. Germline V lookup: CDR1 MDHEN, CDR2 SYDVKM. V dropped 6 bases and J dropped 8; count of bases not matched to a gene: 26. The CDR3 contains 21 residues. CDR3 in amino acids: CASSLTYSTSGSLVREDEQFF. The CDR3 nucleotides are TGTGCCAGCAGCCTTACCTACTCGACTAGCGGGAGCCTCGTGCGGGAGGATGAGCAGTTCTTC.

This clone showed up just once. The chain joins TRBV6-5 to TRBJ2-2; D is ambiguous. V was pared by 1 base and J by 1 base, with 7 bases between. The germline V gene encodes CDR1 MNHEY and CDR2 SVGAGI. CDR3 length equals 15 residues. The CDR3 is CASSYYYRNTGELFF. DNA for the CDR3: TGTGCCAGCAGTTACTATTACAGGAACACCGGGGAGCTGTTTTTT.

This clone came up once. The rearrangement links TRBV27 to TRBJ2-7; 8 bases line up with TRBD2. From germline, CDR1 is MNHEY and CDR2 SMNVEV (reference sequence). The CDR3 totals 17 residues. Trimming cost V 8 bases and J 2 bases; bases outside gene matches: 17. The CDR3 DNA sequence: TGTGCCAGCCGACACCCAGGGCGGGGGACTAGGGCCTACGAGCAGTACTTC. Residues: CASRHPGRGTRAYEQYF.

V and J are TRBV4-2 and TRBJ2-3; 7 bases map to TRBD2. This CDR3 spans 16 amino acids. V gave up 1 base and J gave up 2 bases; unmatched junction bases: 6. From germline, CDR1 is LGHNA and CDR2 YNFKEQ. The CDR3 protein is CASSQVTSTFTDTQYF. As DNA, the CDR3 is TGTGCCAGCAGCCAAGTGACTAGCACTTTCACAGATACGCAGTATTTT.

The chain carries TRBV7-9 and TRBJ2-5; TRBD2 might be the D (5 bases). This CDR3 region has 12 residues. Trimming took off 7 bases at V and 4 bases at J, with 10 bases between the two ends. Germline CDR1 SEHNR, CDR2 FQNEAQ (reference sequence). The CDR3, as DNA: TGTGCCAGCACCCAACTAGGAGAGACCCAGTACTTC. Protein: CASTQLGETQYF. Full variable domain (remainder filled in from reference TRBV7-9 and TRBJ2-5): DTGVSQNPRHKITKRGQNVTFRCDPISEHNRLYWYRQTLGQGPEFLTYFQNEAQLEKSRLLSDRFSAERPKGSFSTLEIQRTEQGDSAMYLCASTQLGETQYFGPGTRLLVL.

V is TRBV5-1 and J is TRBJ2-1; maybe TRBD2 (6 bases). This CDR3 has 16 amino acids. The V gene lost 1 base and the J gene lost 2 bases, with 13 bases spanning the gap. Germline V lookup: CDR1 SGHRS, CDR2 YFSETQ. CDR3 region: CASSLFGGSTYNEQFF. For the CDR3, the DNA is TGCGCCAGCAGCTTGTTTGGGGGGAGCACCTACAATGAGCAGTTCTTC.

The chain joins TRBV19 to TRBJ2-3, with 12 bases identical to TRBD2. CDR1 and CDR2 from the germline V gene are LNHDA and SQIVND (reference sequence). The CDR3 has 14 residues. Unmatched junction bases numbered 4, after V lost 9 bases and J lost 3 bases. As DNA, the CDR3 is TGTGCCAGCATGACTAGCGGGAGAACAGATACGCAGTATTTT. The encoded protein is CASMTSGRTDTQYF. Full variable domain (remainder filled in from reference TRBV19 and TRBJ2-3): DGGITQSPKYLFRKEGQNVTLSCEQNLNHDAMYWYRQDPGQGLRLIYYSQIVNDFQKGDIAEGYSVSREKKESFPLTVTSAQKNPTAFYLCASMTSGRTDTQYFGPGTRLTVL.

CDR3 in DNA: TGTGCCAGCAGTTACGCCGACAGGGGATACGAGCAGTACTTC. As protein: CASSYADRGYEQYF. V is TRBV6-6 and J is TRBJ2-7, with 8 bases lining up with TRBD1. With V trimmed by 2 bases and J by 4 bases, 4 bases remained unmatched. This CDR3 has 14 amino acids. The V gene's germline CDR1 is MNHNY and CDR2 SVGAGI (reference sequence).

The rearrangement links TRBV6-5 to TRBJ1-2; D is unclear. CDR1 and CDR2 from the germline V gene are MNHEY and SVGAGI. V lost 2 bases and J lost 6, with 10 bases in between. This CDR3 has 13 residues. CDR3 coding DNA: TGTGCCAGCAGTTACGAGGGAGGCGATGGCTACACCTTC. Encoded protein: CASSYEGGDGYTF.

The chain carries TRBV20-1 and TRBJ1-5; D ambiguous. The CDR3 has 11 amino acids. Per germline, CDR1 DFQATT and CDR2 SNEGSKA (reference sequence). V was pared by 6 bases and J by 10 bases, with 13 bases between. As DNA, the CDR3 is TGCAGTGCCACCTACTTGGGACCCCAGCATTTT. It codes for CSATYLGPQHF.

In this sample, this clone turned up once. V gene TRBV10-3 combines with J gene TRBJ1-5, with D hard to call. Germline CDR1 is ENHRY and CDR2 is SYGVKD. V was pared by 2 bases and J by 3 bases, with 8 bases between. This CDR3 comprises 14 residues. The CDR3: CAISEMDYNQPQHF. The CDR3 nucleotides are TGTGCCATCAGTGAGATGGACTACAATCAGCCCCAGCATTTT.

The chain employs TRBV14 and TRBJ2-2; weak D call: TRBD2 (5 bases). Germline lookup yields CDR1 SGHDN and CDR2 FVKESK. V was cut by 1 base and J by 4 bases, with 13 bases left in between. The CDR3 sequence is 16 residues long. As DNA, the CDR3 is TGTGCCAGCAGCCAAGGAGGGAGCCACGTCACCGGGGAGCTGTTTTTT. This sequence encodes CASSQGGSHVTGELFF.

The chain combines TRBV10-1 with TRBJ2-2; possibly TRBD2 for D (6 bases). V was pared by 8 bases and J by 4 bases, with 8 bases between. Germline V gene sequence: CDR1 WNHNN, CDR2 SYGVQD (reference sequence). This CDR3 comprises 12 residues. CDR3 in DNA: TGCGCCAGCCAGGAGGGCACCGGGGAGCTGTTTTTT. Translating it yields CASQEGTGELFF.

The rearrangement uses TRBV7-8 and TRBJ2-1; TRBD2 matches at 13 bases. With V trimmed by 6 bases and J by 0 bases, 14 bases remained unmatched. The CDR3 has 20 residues. Per germline, CDR1 SGHVS and CDR2 FQNEAQ. The DNA for the CDR3 is TGTGCCAGCAGTACCACGCCCGGGACTAGCGGGGCTAGCTCCTACAATGAGCAGTTCTTC. This sequence encodes CASSTTPGTSGASSYNEQFF.